The present T cell receptor beta chain was sequenced within a study of T cells after yellow fever vaccination. Template-switching 5'RACE yielded the TCR cDNA; a universal primer site and UMIs were added in the process. MiXCR, applied by TCRdb to the 5' RACE reads, yields one record per CDR3 protein. Of about 300,000 distinct CDR3 sequences listed, around 9.3% were seen once; the top ten hold about 3%. Study results and caveats: Clones that expanded after primary vaccination mostly reappeared after the booster (less than 98% CD4, 75% to 90% CD8).

This CDR3 has 16 amino acids. Trimming took 2 bases from V and 4 from J; bases not matched to a gene: 9. Comments on this clonotype: The antigen is undetermined.

This TCR was sampled from a man aged 18 to 29 who received the YFV17D yellow fever vaccine. The specimen was CD4+ T cells sorted from PBMCs, collected 5 days after the yellow fever booster vaccination. J is TRBJ2-3 and V is TRBV5-3; 8 nucleotides match TRBD1. TRBV5-3 is reported as an ORF; its role is uncertain. The CDR3 sequence is CARSFSPRGQADTQYF. DNA of the CDR3: TGTGCCAGAAGCTTCTCCCCCAGGGGGCAGGCAGATACGCAGTATTTT.